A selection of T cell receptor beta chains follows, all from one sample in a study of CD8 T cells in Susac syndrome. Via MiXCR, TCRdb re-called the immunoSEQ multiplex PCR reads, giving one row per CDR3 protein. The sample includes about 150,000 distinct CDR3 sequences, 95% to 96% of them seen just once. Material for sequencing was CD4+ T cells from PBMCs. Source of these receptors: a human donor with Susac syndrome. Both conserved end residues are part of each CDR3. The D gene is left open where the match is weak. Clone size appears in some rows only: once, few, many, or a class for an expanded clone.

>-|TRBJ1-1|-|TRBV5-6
TGTGCCAGCAGCGTCGGGGGGGCAGTGGCTTTCTTT
CASSVGGAVAFF
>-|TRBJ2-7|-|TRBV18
TGTGCCAGCTCACCGGCTAGCGCGGGCGAGCAGTACTTC
CASSPASAGEQYF
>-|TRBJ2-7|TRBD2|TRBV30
TGTGCCTGGCAAGGTGGACTAGCGGGAAGGTCCTACGAGCAGTACTTC
CAWQGGLAGRSYEQYF
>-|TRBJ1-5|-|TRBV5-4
TGTGCCAGCAGCCGCGACGGGGGGGTCCATCAGCCCCAGCATTTT
CASSRDGGVHQPQHF
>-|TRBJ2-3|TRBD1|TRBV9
TGTGCCAGCAGCGTAGGACAGGGAGCGGATACGCAGTATTTT
CASSVGQGADTQYF
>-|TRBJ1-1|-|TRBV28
TGTGCCAGCAGTCCGACTAGTGGGGTCGTGGCTGAAGCTTTCTTT
CASSPTSGVVAEAFF
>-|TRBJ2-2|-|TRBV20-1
TGCAGTGCTAGAGGGAGAACGAACACCGGGGAGCTGTTTTTT
CSARGRTNTGELFF
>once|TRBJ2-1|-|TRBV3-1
TGTGCCAGCAGCCAATCTCGGGGTACTGAGCAGTTCTTC
CASSQSRGTEQFF
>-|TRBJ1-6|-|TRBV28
TGTGCCAGCGAACCACCCCTCCACTTT
CASEPPLHF
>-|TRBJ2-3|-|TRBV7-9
TGTGCCAGCACCCCCCTCCCCACAGATACGCAGTATTTT
CASTPLPTDTQYF
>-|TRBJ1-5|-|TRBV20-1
TGCAGTGCTAGAGAGGACCGGGCCCTAGATAGCAATCAGCCCCAGCATTTT
CSAREDRALDSNQPQHF
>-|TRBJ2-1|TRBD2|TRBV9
TGTGCCAGCAGCGTAGCGGGACTAGCTTTCAATGAGCAGTTCTTC
CASSVAGLAFNEQFF
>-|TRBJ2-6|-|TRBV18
TGTGCCAGCTCACCACTTCGGGGGAACTCTGGGGCCAACGTCCTGACTTTC
CASSPLRGNSGANVLTF
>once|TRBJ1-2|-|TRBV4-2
TGTGCCAGCAGCCAAGACGGGCGCTCCCTTGGCTACACCTTC
CASSQDGRSLGYTF
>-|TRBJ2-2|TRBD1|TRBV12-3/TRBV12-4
TGTGCCAGCAGTGACAGGGCGGCCGGGGAGCTGTTTTTT
CASSDRAAGELFF
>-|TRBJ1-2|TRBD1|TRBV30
TGTGCCTGGGCCCGACAGGGCCCTAACTATGGCTACACCTTC
CAWARQGPNYGYTF
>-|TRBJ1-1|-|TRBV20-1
TGCAACGGGATTCGCGACACTGAAGCTTTCTTT
CNGIRDTEAFF
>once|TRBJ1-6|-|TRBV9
TGTGCCAGCAGCGTGGGGGTCTCCTATAATTCACCCCTCCACTTT
CASSVGVSYNSPLHF
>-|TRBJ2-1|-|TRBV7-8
TGTGCCAGCAGCTCCGGACAGTCGCTTCCCAACAATGAGCAGTTCTTC
CASSSGQSLPNNEQFF
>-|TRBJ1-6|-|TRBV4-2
TGTGCCAGCAGCCAAGATCACGGGGATTCACCCCTCCACTTT
CASSQDHGDSPLHF
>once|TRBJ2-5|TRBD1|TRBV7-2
TGTGCCAGCAGCGTTGGGGGGACAGGGATGAAAGAGACCCAGTACTTC
CASSVGGTGMKETQYF
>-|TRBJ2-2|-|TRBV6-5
TGTGCCAGCAGTTACCGTACGGTTAACACCGGGGAGCTGTTTTTT
CASSYRTVNTGELFF
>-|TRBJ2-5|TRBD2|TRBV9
TGTGCCAGCAGCCACCCACCGGGACTAGCGGGGGGGCAAGAGACCCAGTACTTC
CASSHPPGLAGGQETQYF
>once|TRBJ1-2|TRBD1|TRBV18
TGTGCCAGCTCACCGGACAGGGATGGCTACACCTTC
CASSPDRDGYTF
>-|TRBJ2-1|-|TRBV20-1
TGCAGTGCTAGAGACCGGTTCTCCTACAATGAGCAGTTCTTC
CSARDRFSYNEQFF
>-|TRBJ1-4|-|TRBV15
TGTGCCACACGCAGAGGAGTTGGGGGACTGAATGAAAAACTGTTTTTT
CATRRGVGGLNEKLFF
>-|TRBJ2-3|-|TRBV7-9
TGTGCCAGCAGTTCCGGGGGCACAGATACGCAGTATTTT
CASSSGGTDTQYF
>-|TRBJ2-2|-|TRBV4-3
TGCGCCAGCAGCCAAGGACCCCAGTGGTACAGCCCGAACACCGGGGAGCTGTTTTTT
CASSQGPQWYSPNTGELFF
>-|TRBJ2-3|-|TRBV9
TGTGCCAGCAGCAGCAGACACCGGCGGGATACGCAGTATTTT
CASSSRHRRDTQYF